Below are 22 T cell receptor beta chains sequenced from a single sample in a study of T cells after yellow fever vaccination. TCRdb processed the 5' RACE reads anew with MiXCR; each CDR3 protein has one entry. The data contain some 560,000 distinct CDR3 sequences, 15% to 20% of them singletons. The sequencing here drew on PBMCs, taken 15 days after the yellow fever booster vaccination. All receptors come from a man younger than 45 who received the YFV17D yellow fever vaccine.

This sequence joins TRBV7-2 and TRBJ2-1, with 7 positions matching TRBD2. J lost 0 bases, V lost 5 bases, and 7 bases had no gene match. The germline CDR1 and CDR2 sequences are SGHTA and FQGNSA. There are 16 residues in the CDR3. CDR3 protein: CASSNQRGSSYNEQFF. Written as DNA, the CDR3 is TGTGCCAGCAGCAACCAGCGGGGCAGCTCCTACAATGAGCAGTTCTTC. Filled out from reference TRBV7-2 and TRBJ2-1, the complete variable domain reads GAGVSQSPSNKVTEKGKDVELRCDPISGHTALYWYRQSLGQGLEFLIYFQGNSAPDKSGLPSDRFSAERTGGSVSTLTIQRTQQEDSAVYLCASSNQRGSSYNEQFFGPGTRLTVL.

As DNA, the CDR3 is TGCGCCAGCAGCTTGGTCAGCAGAAAGTCTAACAATGAGCAGTTCTTC. Translating it yields CASSLVSRKSNNEQFF. The chain couples TRBV5-1 to TRBJ2-1; D call uncertain. Germline V gene sequence: CDR1 SGHRS, CDR2 YFSETQ. Between the trimmed V and J ends, which lost 0 bases and 5 bases, there was a span of 15 bases. The CDR3 contains 16 residues.

This clonotype has only a few counts. The rearrangement links TRBV7-9 to TRBJ1-1, with D perhaps TRBD1 (5 bases). This CDR3 comprises 14 residues. Germline V gene lookup returns CDR1 SEHNR and CDR2 FQNEAQ (reference sequence). Between the trimmed V and J ends, which lost 7 bases and 5 bases, there was a span of 17 bases. Here the CDR3 reads CASTTEGFLTEAFF. The CDR3, as DNA: TGTGCCAGCACCACAGAGGGGTTTCTTACTGAAGCTTTCTTT.

This clonotype was seen many times. A junction boundary mismatches the germline segment, possibly from a read error. CDR3 sequence: CASSLQGTYEQYF. CDR3 sequence (DNA): TGTGCCAGCAGTTTACAGGGTACCTACGAGCAGTACTTC. The J gene is TRBJ2-7, the V gene TRBV5-1, with D tentatively TRBD1 (6 bases). This CDR3 region has 13 residues. Germline loops: CDR1 SGHRS, CDR2 YFSETQ.

The table lists this clonotype with many counts. The germline gene is not matched at one end of the junction; a read error may be the cause. V and J are TRBV7-2 and TRBJ2-3, with 9 positions matching TRBD2. The CDR3 loop spans 15 amino acids. CDR1 is SGHTA, CDR2 FQGNSA, per germline. This CDR3 reads CASSVAGAGADTQYF. The CDR3 nucleotides read TGTGCCAGCAGCGTAGCGGGAGCAGGAGCAGATACGCAGTATTTT.

V and J are TRBV5-1 and TRBJ2-2; D possibly corresponds to TRBD2 (6 bases). Trimming took off 5 bases at V and 6 bases at J, with 20 bases between the two ends. The CDR3 loop spans 16 amino acids. CDR1 and CDR2 from the germline V gene are SGHRS and YFSETQ. CDR3 sequence (DNA): TGCGCCAGCAGTTTAACGCGGGGAACGGGTCCCGGGGAGCTGTTTTTT. Protein: CASSLTRGTGPGELFF. Complete variable domain (other parts from reference TRBV5-1 and TRBJ2-2): KAGVTQTPRYLIKTRGQQVTLSCSPISGHRSVSWYQQTPGQGLQFLFEYFSETQRNKGNFPGRFSGRQFSNSRSEMNVSTLELGDSALYLCASSLTRGTGPGELFFGEGSRLTVL.

The rearrangement joins TRBV7-2 to TRBJ2-3; the match to TRBD2 covers 7 bases. This CDR3 is built from 16 residues. Trimming removed 8 bases from V and 4 bases from J; junction bases left unmatched: 15. CDR1 is SGHTA, CDR2 FQGNSA, per germline. The CDR3 protein is CASASMGGVGADTQYF. CDR3 bases: TGTGCCAGCGCCTCAATGGGGGGGGTGGGGGCAGATACGCAGTATTTT.

This clonotype was counted only a few times. The J gene is TRBJ2-1, the V gene TRBV24-1; perhaps TRBD2 as D (6 bases). The CDR3 has 14 amino acids. CDR1 and CDR2 (germline): KGHDR, SFDVKD. V dropped 9 bases and J dropped 0 bases, with 11 bases sitting between them. The CDR3 nucleotides are TGTGCCACCGCGGACGGGAGCTCCTACAATGAGCAGTTCTTC. Its protein product is CATADGSSYNEQFF.

This clonotype has a handful of counts. The chain combines TRBV7-2 with TRBJ2-6, with D hard to call. The germline V gene encodes CDR1 SGHTA and CDR2 FQGNSA. This CDR3 is 13 amino acids long. Trimming shortened V by 3 bases and J by 4 bases, and 4 bases separated the two germline ends. The CDR3 is CASSFKGANVLTF. In DNA form, the CDR3 reads TGTGCCAGCAGCTTCAAGGGGGCCAACGTCCTGACTTTC.

J is TRBJ1-4 and V is TRBV3-1; 8 bases match TRBD1. The J segment lost 5 bases and the V segment lost 6 bases, leaving 2 bases of the junction unmatched. The CDR3 is 13 residues long. Germline lookup yields CDR1 LGHDT and CDR2 YNNKEL (reference sequence). CDR3 coding DNA: TGTGCCAGCAGGGGGACAGGAAATGAAAAACTGTTTTTT. Translating gives CASRGTGNEKLFF.

The genes are TRBV25-1 and TRBJ2-1, with 10 bases fitting TRBD2. The CDR3 consists of 16 residues. The V and J ends lost 6 bases and 2 bases, in that order; junction bases with no gene match: 7. Germline CDR1 and CDR2: MGHDK and SYGVNS. CDR3 nucleotides: TGTGCCAGCAGATCCTCGAGCGGGAGGGCCTACAATGAGCAGTTCTTC. Protein sequence: CASRSSSGRAYNEQFF.

The chain links TRBV5-1 to TRBJ2-2, with D perhaps given as TRBD1 or TRBD2 (5 bases each). Germline CDR1 is SGHRS and CDR2 is YFSETQ. Trimming left V 7 bases short and J 6 bases short, with 16 bases between. The CDR3 has 14 residues. The CDR3 protein is CASRMRGAPGELFF. The DNA for the CDR3 is TGCGCCAGCCGAATGAGAGGGGCCCCCGGGGAGCTGTTTTTT.

The chain links TRBV10-3 to TRBJ2-5; 11 nucleotides agree with TRBD2. This CDR3 is built from 13 residues. V dropped 10 bases and J dropped 2; count of bases not matched to a gene: 3. Germline V CDR1 and CDR2: ENHRY, SYGVKD. This chain's CDR3 is CATASGGQETQYF. The CDR3 region has the DNA TGTGCCACCGCTAGCGGGGGGCAAGAGACCCAGTACTTC.

The chain employs TRBV12-3 or TRBV12-4 and TRBJ2-5; TRBD2 aligns across 11 bases. V shed 5 bases, J shed 4 bases, and the junction held 9 bases outside the gene matches. The length of the CDR3 is 16 residues. The CDR3 protein is CASSLMLAGGRETQYF. The DNA of the CDR3 is TGTGCCAGCAGTCTAATGCTAGCGGGAGGAAGAGAGACCCAGTACTTC.

This clonotype was detected a few times. This chain links TRBV29-1 with TRBJ1-2, with D hard to call. The CDR3 consists of 11 residues. Germline CDR1 and CDR2: SQVTM and ANQGSEA. Trimming shortened V by 4 bases and J by 8 bases, and 11 bases separated the two germline ends. CDR3: CSVGGLEGYTF. The CDR3 DNA is TGCAGCGTTGGAGGACTTGAGGGCTACACCTTC.

This clonotype was counted once. The junction does not match germline at one end; this may be a read error. The chain links TRBV4-3 to TRBJ2-5; possible D gene TRBD2, 6 bases. Germline CDR1 is LGHNA and CDR2 is YSLEER. The CDR3 has 15 residues. In DNA form, the CDR3 reads TGCGCCAGCAGCCAAAAGGGGAGGCCGGGGGAGACCCCGTACTTC. This sequence encodes CASSQKGRPGETPYF.

The rearrangement uses TRBV18 and TRBJ2-7, with D perhaps matching TRBD1 (6 bases). This CDR3 is 13 amino acids long. With 9 bases removed from V and 7 bases from J, the gap between germline ends came to 19 bases. The germline gives CDR1 KGHSH, CDR2 LQKENI. The CDR3 spells CASSDRTFGEQYF. The DNA of the CDR3 is TGTGCCAGTTCCGACAGGACCTTTGGGGAGCAGTACTTC.

This clonotype appeared a few times. V usage is TRBV6-2 or TRBV6-3 and J usage is TRBJ1-2; no reliable D call. The CDR3 length is 12 residues. Germline assignment: CDR1 MNHEY and CDR2 SVGEGT. V shed 2 bases and J shed 8 bases, with 9 bases lying between them. The CDR3 loop is CASSYEYSGYTF. The CDR3 DNA follows: TGTGCCAGCAGTTACGAATACTCCGGCTACACCTTC.

This clonotype was recorded a few times. The CDR3 protein is CASSYFNGGTEAFF. DNA of the CDR3: TGTGCCAGCAGTTACTTTAACGGGGGCACTGAAGCTTTCTTT. The rearrangement uses TRBV6-5 and TRBJ1-1; TRBD1 might be the D (5 bases). The CDR3 has 14 residues. The V gene's germline CDR1 is MNHEY and CDR2 SVGAGI. The germline V and J ends were trimmed by 1 base and 4 bases, with 10 bases remaining between them.

This clonotype was observed a few times. The CDR3 here is CASRLEGSGHNEQFF. Here the CDR3 DNA reads TGTGCCAGCAGACTGGAGGGTTCGGGACACAATGAGCAGTTCTTC. The chain recombines TRBV6-2 or TRBV6-3 with TRBJ2-1; tentative D call: TRBD2 (6 bases). This CDR3 region has 15 residues. The germline V gene encodes CDR1 MNHEY and CDR2 SVGEGT. V was pared by 6 bases and J by 5 bases, with 17 bases between.

This clonotype was detected only a few times. The rearrangement joins TRBV7-2 to TRBJ2-1, with D unclear. The CDR3 extends over 15 amino acids. Germline V lookup: CDR1 SGHTA, CDR2 FQGNSA. Trimming took 2 bases from V and 8 from J, leaving 16 bases between them. The CDR3 protein is CASSLFPRQSDEQFF. The CDR3 DNA is TGTGCCAGCAGCTTATTTCCTAGGCAGTCTGATGAGCAGTTCTTC. The whole variable domain, remainder taken from reference TRBV7-2 and TRBJ2-1, is GAGVSQSPSNKVTEKGKDVELRCDPISGHTALYWYRQSLGQGLEFLIYFQGNSAPDKSGLPSDRFSAERTGGSVSTLTIQRTQQEDSAVYLCASSLFPRQSDEQFFGPGTRLTVL.

The chain joins TRBV3-1 to TRBJ2-1; possibly TRBD1 for D (6 bases). Trimming took 0 bases from V and 2 from J, leaving 8 bases between them. This CDR3 is 15 amino acids long. Germline V CDR1 and CDR2: LGHDT, YNNKEL (reference sequence). The CDR3 DNA reads TGTGCCAGCAGCCAAGAGGGGGCGCCCTACAATGAGCAGTTCTTC. Protein sequence: CASSQEGAPYNEQFF.